The 20 T cell receptor beta chains in this list originate from one sample, sequenced in a study of PD-1 blockade in classical Hodgkin lymphoma. No patient escaped relapse after autologous stem cell transplantation, and brentuximab vedotin exposure varied. The method was immunoSEQ multiplex PCR; TCRdb's version includes in-frame clones alone and lacks a portion of them. This table holds about 150,000 clones, just under 80% found once. Sequences were derived from peripheral blood mononuclear cells (PBMCs), sampled before the second cycle of nivolumab. The origin of the receptors is a human donor with classical Hodgkin lymphoma.

CDR3 coding DNA: TGTGCCAGTAGTGGTGGCCGGTCGCCCCAGCATTTT. Translated, it gives CASSGGRSPQHF. The chain links TRBV19 to TRBJ1-5; unclear D gene. Deletions cut 5 bases from V and 9 bases from J, with 11 bases between. From germline, CDR1 is LNHDA and CDR2 SQIVND (reference sequence). The CDR3 has 12 residues.

J is TRBJ2-2 and V is TRBV4-2, with D perhaps given as TRBD1 or TRBD2 (5 bases each). The germline CDR1 and CDR2 sequences are LGHNA and YNFKEQ. The CDR3 sequence is 16 residues long. Trimming left V 6 bases short and J 0 bases short, with 14 bases between. The CDR3 is CASRQTGDANTGELFF. CDR3 coding DNA: TGTGCCAGCAGACAGACCGGGGACGCGAACACCGGGGAGCTGTTTTTT.

V is TRBV28 and J is TRBJ1-6; D gene ambiguous. This CDR3 has 13 residues. The germline V and J ends were trimmed by 7 bases and 6 bases, with 10 bases remaining between them. Germline V CDR1 and CDR2: MDHEN, SYDVKM. The CDR3 nucleotides read TGTGCCAGCAACCAGCCCCCTAATTCACCCCTCCACTTT. This codes for CASNQPPNSPLHF.

The V and J genes are TRBV25-1 and TRBJ2-7; D gene unclear. CDR1 MGHDK and CDR2 SYGVNS come from the germline V gene. The length of the CDR3 is 13 residues. Trimming took off 5 bases at V and 0 bases at J, with 8 bases between the two ends. Written as DNA, the CDR3 is TGTGCCAGCAGTAAAATAACCTCCTACGAGCAGTACTTC. The encoded protein is CASSKITSYEQYF.

The CDR3 is CASSLLNGNGYTF. The CDR3 DNA sequence: TGTGCCAGCAGCTTATTGAACGGGAATGGCTACACCTTC. The chain carries TRBV7-9 and TRBJ1-2, with unresolved D. The V and J ends lost 2 bases and 6 bases respectively, with 10 bases between them. This CDR3 has 13 residues. Per the germline V gene, CDR1 is SEHNR and CDR2 is FQNEAQ (reference sequence).

This clone was seen a handful of times. The chain has TRBV11-2 and TRBJ1-2; tentatively, D is TRBD1 (6 bases). Germline V gives CDR1 SGHAT, CDR2 FQNNGV. V lost 1 base, J lost 7 bases, and 16 bases lay in between. The CDR3 is 15 amino acids. In DNA, the CDR3 is TGTGCCAGCAGCTTAGGATGGGGGCCGCGGGCTGGCTACACCTTC. It specifies CASSLGWGPRAGYTF.

This clone has only one observation. V and J are TRBV2 and TRBJ1-1; weak D call: TRBD1 (5 bases). The germline gives CDR1 SNHLY, CDR2 FYNNEI. Trimming left V 3 bases short and J 0 bases short, with 5 bases between. There are 13 residues in the CDR3. The CDR3 DNA is TGTGCCAGCAGTGAGGACATGAACACTGAAGCTTTCTTT. It specifies CASSEDMNTEAFF.

The V call is TRBV5-4, the J call TRBJ1-1, with TRBD1 as a possible D gene (5 bases). From germline, CDR1 is SGHNT and CDR2 YYREEE (reference sequence). V lost 2 bases to trimming and J lost 3 bases, with 14 bases between them. This CDR3 spans 15 amino acids. The CDR3, as DNA: TGTGCCAGCAGCTTCAAGGGGTTTAGTCACACTGAAGCTTTCTTT. It translates to CASSFKGFSHTEAFF.

This chain uses TRBV5-4 with TRBJ2-3; 7 bases line up with TRBD1. The CDR3 is made up of 15 amino acids. Germline lookup yields CDR1 SGHNT and CDR2 YYREEE (reference sequence). The J segment lost 0 bases and the V segment lost 9 bases, leaving 10 bases of the junction unmatched. The CDR3 DNA reads TGTGCCACCCAACGGACAGGCGGAAGCACAGATACGCAGTATTTT. It specifies CATQRTGGSTDTQYF.

In its sample, this clone was seen a few times. The chain is built from TRBV10-3 and TRBJ1-1; D call uncertain. Between the trimmed V and J ends, which lost 9 bases and 0 bases, there was a span of 8 bases. The CDR3 covers 12 residues. From germline, CDR1 is ENHRY and CDR2 SYGVKD. CDR3 DNA: TGTGCCATTATGGACCTGAACACTGAAGCTTTCTTT. Residues: CAIMDLNTEAFF.

V gene TRBV11-2 combines with J gene TRBJ1-5; D is ambiguous. The ends were cut back, 1 base at V and 0 bases at J, with 4 bases in the middle. Germline-derived CDR1 and CDR2 are SGHAT and FQNNGV. The CDR3 is 14 amino acids. The CDR3 loop is CASSLAYSNQPQHF. For the CDR3, the DNA is TGTGCCAGCAGCTTAGCCTATAGCAATCAGCCCCAGCATTTT.

The V gene is TRBV6-1, the J gene TRBJ1-2, with D perhaps TRBD1 (5 bases). CDR1 and CDR2 (germline): MNHNS, SASEGT. This CDR3 has 12 amino acids. V was trimmed by 10 bases and J by 6 bases, leaving 15 bases between them. CDR3 in amino acids: CATFLGGDGYTF. In DNA form, the CDR3 reads TGTGCCACCTTCCTGGGGGGGGATGGCTACACCTTC.

V gene TRBV4-2 combines with J gene TRBJ2-7; D is undetermined. V shed 0 bases and J shed 6 bases, with 3 bases lying between them. The germline gives CDR1 LGHNA, CDR2 YNFKEQ. The CDR3 totals 11 residues. CDR3 residues: CASSQDAEQYF. CDR3 nucleotides: TGTGCCAGCAGCCAAGATGCCGAGCAGTACTTC.

The V call is TRBV27, the J call TRBJ2-1; maybe TRBD1 (5 bases). Germline assignment: CDR1 MNHEY and CDR2 SMNVEV (reference sequence). V lost 7 bases and J lost 7, with 14 bases in between. This CDR3 comprises 13 residues. CDR3 residues: CASTVVGRNEQFF. In DNA form, the CDR3 reads TGTGCCAGCACCGTTGTGGGGCGGAATGAGCAGTTCTTC.

The chain employs TRBV6-5 and TRBJ1-4, with D possibly being TRBD1 (6 bases). The CDR3 has 15 residues. V was pared by 5 bases and J by 5 bases, with 15 bases between. Germline V lookup: CDR1 MNHEY, CDR2 SVGAGI. CDR3 protein: CASSPRGAANEKLFF. CDR3 in DNA: TGTGCCAGCAGTCCAAGGGGGGCTGCCAATGAAAAACTGTTTTTT.

The J gene is TRBJ2-3, the V gene TRBV18; tentative D call: TRBD1 (7 bases). Germline values: CDR1 KGHSH, CDR2 LQKENI. The CDR3 has 15 residues. V shed 5 bases and J shed 2 bases, with 14 bases lying between them. CDR3 amino acids: CASSTAGQLTDTQYF. The CDR3 DNA is TGTGCCAGCTCAACGGCGGGACAGCTCACAGATACGCAGTATTTT.

This clone showed up just once. The genes are TRBV4-3 and TRBJ1-2; possible D gene TRBD1, 6 bases. The CDR3 is 15 amino acids. The germline V gene encodes CDR1 LGHNA and CDR2 YSLEER. Trimming took off 2 bases at V and 6 bases at J, with 16 bases between the two ends. CDR3 coding DNA: TGCGCCAGCAGCCAACAACGGATGGGGGCTGATGGCTACACCTTC. Its translation: CASSQQRMGADGYTF.

This rearrangement joins TRBV27 to TRBJ2-2, with D perhaps TRBD1 (6 bases). In germline, CDR1 is MNHEY, CDR2 SMNVEV (reference sequence). CDR3 length: 14 residues. Trimming shortened V by 5 bases and J by 1 base, and 8 bases separated the two germline ends. The DNA for the CDR3 is TGTGCCAGCAGTACAGGGAGGAACACCGGGGAGCTGTTTTTT. Its protein product is CASSTGRNTGELFF.

The chain uses TRBV7-3 and TRBJ2-2; unclear D gene. Germline CDR1 and CDR2: SGHTA and FQGTGA. CDR3 size: 14 residues. The V gene lost 0 bases and the J gene lost 6 bases, with 8 bases spanning the gap. Written as DNA, the CDR3 is TGTGCCAGCAGCTTAACGGGTCTGTCCGGGGAGCTGTTTTTT. Translation: CASSLTGLSGELFF.

This clone was detected only once. This chain uses TRBV6-5 with TRBJ2-5; TRBD2 matches at 7 bases. Near its end, the DNA agrees better with TRBJ2-7, so the J call may be wrong. The length of the CDR3 is 13 residues. CDR1 is MNHEY and CDR2 is SVGAGI in the germline V gene. The CDR3 DNA follows: TGTGCCAGCAGTTACCCGGGAGGTTACGAGCAGTACTTC. Its translation: CASSYPGGYEQYF.